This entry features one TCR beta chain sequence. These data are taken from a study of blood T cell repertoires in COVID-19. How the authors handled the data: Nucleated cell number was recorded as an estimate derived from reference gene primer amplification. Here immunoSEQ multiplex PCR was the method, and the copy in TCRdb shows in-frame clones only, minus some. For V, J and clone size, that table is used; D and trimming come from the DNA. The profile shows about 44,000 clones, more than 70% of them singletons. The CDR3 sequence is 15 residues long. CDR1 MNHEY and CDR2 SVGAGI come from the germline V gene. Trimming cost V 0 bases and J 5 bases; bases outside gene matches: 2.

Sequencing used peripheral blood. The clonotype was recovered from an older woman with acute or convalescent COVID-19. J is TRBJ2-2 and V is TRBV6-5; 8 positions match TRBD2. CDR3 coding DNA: TGTGCCAGCAGTTACTCCGGGACTAGAACCGGGGAGCTGTTTTTT. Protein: CASSYSGTRTGELFF.